A single sample gave rise to the 32 T cell receptor beta chains below, sequenced in a study of post-analysis software for immune sequencing data. General study points: Controls showed lower frequencies than patients for five TRBV segments, and TRBV5-6, TRBV5-1 and TRBV20-1 were among these.

Prepared libraries of TCR beta cDNA carried unique molecular identifiers. Each CDR3 protein gets one entry after TCRdb re-called the PCR reads with MiXCR. The sample has about 760,000 distinct CDR3 sequences; roughly 30% are singletons. These receptors are not linked to any known antigen. Sequenced sample: blood. The source of these receptors is a girl between 5 and 17 years old with multiple sclerosis.

This clonotype was seen ten or more times. The chain joins TRBV3-1 to TRBJ2-3; D unresolved. Germline loops: CDR1 LGHDT, CDR2 YNNKEL (reference sequence). CDR3 size: 15 residues. Trimming left V 2 bases short and J 1 base short, with 10 bases between. The CDR3 protein is CASSQSSHRTDTQYF. CDR3 coding DNA: TGTGCCAGCAGCCAAAGCTCTCACCGCACAGATACGCAGTATTTT.

The rearrangement links TRBV6-5 to TRBJ1-1; D remains ambiguous. The CDR3 loop spans 14 amino acids. Germline V gene sequence: CDR1 MNHEY, CDR2 SVGAGI. V lost 6 bases, J lost 5 bases, and 16 bases lay in between. This chain's CDR3 is CASRSDPLRTEAFF. The CDR3 DNA reads TGTGCCAGCAGGAGCGATCCATTGAGGACTGAAGCTTTCTTT.

In the case of this clonotype: A much larger clone differs from this one at a single base, so this may be a read error. The genes are TRBV10-3 and TRBJ2-3; TRBD2 aligns across 9 bases. Germline loops: CDR1 ENHRY, CDR2 SYGVKD. The J segment lost 0 bases and the V segment lost 6 bases, leaving 7 bases of the junction unmatched. The CDR3 is made up of 16 amino acids. The chain's CDR3 is CAIRDRGGESTDTQYF. Written as DNA, the CDR3 is TGTGCCATCAGGGACCGCGGGGGGGAAAGCACAGATACGCAGTATTTT.

The chain joins TRBV18 to TRBJ2-7; D is unclear. This CDR3 is built from 12 residues. The germline V and J ends were trimmed by 3 bases and 7 bases, with 10 bases remaining between them. CDR1 and CDR2 from the germline V gene are KGHSH and LQKENI. DNA for the CDR3: TGTGCCAGCTCACCCTTTGGAGAAGAGCAGTACTTC. Amino acid sequence: CASSPFGEEQYF.

The rearrangement uses TRBV20-1 and TRBJ1-1; no reliable D call. Trimming shortened V by 1 base and J by 2 bases, and 11 bases separated the two germline ends. Germline-derived CDR1 and CDR2 are DFQATT and SNEGSKA (reference sequence). The CDR3 contains 14 residues. For the CDR3, the DNA is TGCAGTGCTAGAGTAAAGGGAGCCAACACTGAAGCTTTCTTT. This translates into CSARVKGANTEAFF.

The V call is TRBV24-1, the J call TRBJ1-2; perhaps TRBD1 as D (5 bases). Germline V gene sequence: CDR1 KGHDR, CDR2 SFDVKD. The V gene lost 11 bases and the J gene lost 4 bases, with 13 bases spanning the gap. This CDR3 has 12 amino acids. CDR3 sequence: CAKTWDGYGYTF. CDR3 nucleotides: TGTGCCAAGACCTGGGACGGCTATGGCTACACCTTC.

This clonotype has just a few counts. The gene calls are TRBV7-9 and TRBJ1-2; 11 nucleotides align to TRBD1. The CDR3 is 14 amino acids. Trimming at V came to 5 bases and at J to 9 bases, leaving 8 bases not matched to a gene. The V gene's germline CDR1 is SEHNR and CDR2 FQNEAQ (reference sequence). In nucleotides, the CDR3 is TGTGCCAGCAGCCCCCGGGGGACAGGGGGACGCTACACCTTC. Encoded protein: CASSPRGTGGRYTF.

The V and J genes are TRBV7-8 and TRBJ1-2, with 7 bases lining up with TRBD1. This CDR3 is 15 amino acids long. With V trimmed by 1 base and J by 7 bases, 9 bases remained unmatched. CDR1 is SGHVS, CDR2 FQNEAQ, per germline. The CDR3 protein is CASSLVLQGHRGYTF. The CDR3 DNA sequence: TGTGCCAGCAGCTTAGTATTACAGGGGCATCGTGGCTACACCTTC.

The chain uses TRBV19 and TRBJ2-1; tentatively, D is TRBD2 (6 bases). Between the trimmed V and J ends, which lost 4 bases and 5 bases, there was a span of 15 bases. Germline V gives CDR1 LNHDA, CDR2 SQIVND (reference sequence). This CDR3 spans 15 amino acids. The CDR3 sequence is CASSTSWLANNEQFF. For the CDR3, the DNA is TGTGCCAGTAGTACTTCCTGGCTAGCGAACAATGAGCAGTTCTTC.

This clonotype has a handful of counts. This chain uses TRBV19 with TRBJ2-1, with D possibly being TRBD2 (6 bases). CDR3 size: 14 residues. Germline CDR1 and CDR2: LNHDA and SQIVND (reference sequence). Deletions cut 10 bases from V and 3 bases from J, with 16 bases between. The CDR3 loop reads CATSGGVIYNEQFF. CDR3 DNA: TGTGCCACAAGCGGAGGGGTGATCTACAATGAGCAGTTCTTC.

This clonotype has more than one count but fewer than ten. The gene calls are TRBV15 and TRBJ2-2, with 7 bases identical to TRBD1. V gave up 0 bases and J gave up 4 bases; unmatched junction bases: 8. Germline lookup yields CDR1 LNHNV and CDR2 YYDKDF (reference sequence). The CDR3 totals 17 residues. This CDR3 is CATSRDYRGPSTGELFF. The CDR3, as DNA: TGTGCCACCAGCAGAGATTACAGGGGCCCTTCCACCGGGGAGCTGTTTTTT.

This clonotype has a handful of counts. The rearrangement links TRBV4-1 to TRBJ2-1; TRBD2 matches 8 bases. The germline CDR1 and CDR2 sequences are MGHRA and YSYEKL. The CDR3 is 17 residues long. The ends lost 1 base at V and 8 bases at J; junction bases unmatched: 13. The CDR3 DNA reads as TGCGCCAGCAGCCAAGTAGGACTAGCCCCCTGGAGGGATGAGCAGTTCTTC. Amino acid sequence: CASSQVGLAPWRDEQFF.

The V and J genes are TRBV5-1 and TRBJ1-1; D ambiguous. Deletions cut 1 base from V and 6 bases from J, with 16 bases between. Germline CDR1 SGHRS, CDR2 YFSETQ. This CDR3 comprises 15 residues. Here the CDR3 DNA reads TGCGCCAGCAGCTTGAGGGCAGACCCCGAGGCTGAAGCTTTCTTT. Translation: CASSLRADPEAEAFF.

The chain combines TRBV15 with TRBJ1-2; possible D gene TRBD1, 5 bases. Germline CDR1 and CDR2: LNHNV and YYDKDF (reference sequence). V was trimmed by 8 bases and J by 4 bases, leaving 26 bases between them. The CDR3 sequence is 17 residues long. In DNA form, the CDR3 reads TGTGCCACCGGGGAGAGGGACGCGTTCGAACTAGCCTATGGCTACACCTTC. Amino acids: CATGERDAFELAYGYTF.

The chain is built from TRBV7-9 and TRBJ1-2; maybe TRBD1 (5 bases). In germline, CDR1 is SEHNR, CDR2 FQNEAQ (reference sequence). V lost 5 bases and J 0 bases, leaving 19 bases between the germline ends. The CDR3 contains 17 residues. CDR3 sequence: CASSGLRSGGANYGYTF. The CDR3 bases are TGTGCCAGCAGCGGTCTTAGATCCGGGGGGGCTAACTATGGCTACACCTTC. The full variable domain, its missing parts supplied by reference TRBV7-9 and TRBJ1-2, is DTGVSQNPRHKITKRGQNVTFRCDPISEHNRLYWYRQTLGQGPEFLTYFQNEAQLEKSRLLSDRFSAERPKGSFSTLEIQRTEQGDSAMYLCASSGLRSGGANYGYTFGSGTRLTVV.

There are a few counts of this clonotype. The rearrangement links TRBV12-2 to TRBJ2-7; the DNA was not compared with TRBD2, the D call given in the table. TRBV12-2 is classified as a pseudogene. The CDR3 runs to 15 residues. The CDR3 bases are TGTGCAAGTCGCTTAGCTACCGGAGGTGACTACGAGCAGTACTTC. It encodes CASRLATGGDYEQYF.

The chain carries TRBV20-1 and TRBJ1-5, with no clear D. Trimming removed 0 bases from V and 4 bases from J, with 7 bases in between. The germline V gene has CDR1 DFQATT and CDR2 SNEGSKA (reference sequence). This CDR3 region has 13 residues. The CDR3 DNA follows: TGCAGTGCTAGAGACGGGTTTAATCAGCCCCAGCATTTT. Encoded protein: CSARDGFNQPQHF.

Only a few counts were recorded for this clonotype. The chain links TRBV29-1 to TRBJ1-1; tentatively, D is TRBD1 (6 bases). This CDR3 region has 13 residues. The V gene's germline CDR1 is SQVTM and CDR2 ANQGSEA. V was pared by 3 bases and J by 6 bases, with 14 bases between. The CDR3: CSVDRAGVAEAFF. In nucleotides, the CDR3 is TGCAGCGTTGATAGGGCAGGGGTCGCTGAAGCTTTCTTT. Full variable domain (missing parts from reference TRBV29-1 and TRBJ1-1): SAVISQKPSRDICQRGTSLTIQCQVDSQVTMMFWYRQQPGQSLTLIATANQGSEATYESGFVIDKFPISRPNLTFSTLTVSNMSPEDSSIYLCSVDRAGVAEAFFGQGTRLTVV.

The chain uses TRBV20-1 and TRBJ1-2, with D hard to call. Germline V gene sequence: CDR1 DFQATT, CDR2 SNEGSKA (reference sequence). The CDR3 consists of 13 residues. V shed 3 bases and J shed 3 bases, with 11 bases lying between them. The CDR3 region is CSASTVEDYGYTF. The CDR3 bases are TGCAGTGCTAGCACCGTTGAGGACTATGGCTACACCTTC.

The V and J genes are TRBV3-1 and TRBJ1-2; D remains ambiguous. The CDR3 spans 16 residues. Trimming removed 2 bases from V and 5 bases from J, with 18 bases in between. The germline V gene encodes CDR1 LGHDT and CDR2 YNNKEL (reference sequence). CDR3 in DNA: TGTGCCAGCAGCCAAACCAATTCGACGGTCGGATATGGCTACACCTTC. It encodes CASSQTNSTVGYGYTF.

The V and J genes are TRBV3-1 and TRBJ2-7, with TRBD1 matching 7 bases. The J call is uncertain, as TRBJ2-5 better fits the DNA end. Germline V lookup: CDR1 LGHDT, CDR2 YNNKEL (reference sequence). The CDR3 is 15 residues long. The CDR3 DNA sequence: TGTGCCAGCAGCCAAGTAGAGGGACAGTTGCAGACCCAGTACTTC. Translating gives CASSQVEGQLQTQYF.

This clonotype was seen only a few times. The rearrangement joins TRBV24-1 to TRBJ2-3; D may be TRBD1 (6 bases). The V gene lost 4 bases and the J gene lost 7 bases, with 17 bases spanning the gap. Germline V gene lookup returns CDR1 KGHDR and CDR2 SFDVKD. The CDR3 runs 15 residues. CDR3 coding DNA: TGTGCCACCAGTGACTGGGGGCGCTTATCATATACGCAGTATTTT. It is translated as CATSDWGRLSYTQYF.

V usage is TRBV20-1 and J usage is TRBJ2-7, with D unclear. This CDR3 region has 15 residues. Germline V gene lookup returns CDR1 DFQATT and CDR2 SNEGSKA (reference sequence). The germline V and J ends were trimmed by 6 bases and 6 bases, with 24 bases remaining between them. The CDR3 DNA follows: TGCAGTGCCGTTCCCCGCATCAGGCTTCCTGGCGAGCAGTACTTC. Protein: CSAVPRIRLPGEQYF.

The chain couples TRBV5-1 to TRBJ1-2; D gene uncertain. Trimming cost V 0 bases and J 4 bases, with 16 bases left between them. This CDR3 has 16 amino acids. The V gene's germline CDR1 is SGHRS and CDR2 YFSETQ. The CDR3 protein is CASSLGAYSRSYGYTF. In DNA form, the CDR3 reads TGCGCCAGCAGCTTGGGGGCTTATTCACGGAGCTATGGCTACACCTTC.

The rearrangement uses TRBV9 and TRBJ2-5, with TRBD1 matching over 9 bases. Germline V CDR1 and CDR2: SGDLS, YYNGEE. CDR3 length: 16 amino acids. V lost 0 bases, J lost 4 bases, and 7 bases stayed unmatched. CDR3 DNA sequence: TGTGCCAGCAGCGTAGCCGGGACAGGGAATGGAGAGACCCAGTACTTC. Its translation: CASSVAGTGNGETQYF.

This clonotype was seen only a few times. The chain has TRBV3-1 and TRBJ1-4; the D is unclear. The germline gives CDR1 LGHDT, CDR2 YNNKEL (reference sequence). The CDR3 runs to 13 residues. The ends were cut back, 3 bases at V and 5 bases at J, with 7 bases in the middle. The CDR3 loop reads CASSQSTNEKLFF. CDR3 bases: TGTGCCAGCAGCCAGTCCACGAATGAAAAACTGTTTTTT.

The V call is TRBV20-1, the J call TRBJ2-3, with unresolved D. In germline, CDR1 is DFQATT, CDR2 SNEGSKA (reference sequence). CDR3 length equals 14 residues. V was clipped by 6 bases and J by 0 bases, with 13 bases between them. CDR3 sequence reads: CSAPANPSTDTQYF. The CDR3 DNA reads as TGCAGTGCCCCAGCTAACCCTAGCACAGATACGCAGTATTTT.

A note on this clonotype: Possible read error: a much larger clone is one base away. This rearrangement joins TRBV28 to TRBJ2-3; D is possibly TRBD2 (6 bases). V lost 11 bases to trimming and J lost 5 bases, with 14 bases between them. CDR3 length: 12 amino acids. From germline, CDR1 is MDHEN and CDR2 SYDVKM. The CDR3 coding sequence is TGTGCCGGCAACCGGAGGGGAGATACGCAGTATTTT. Translated: CAGNRRGDTQYF.

This clonotype was seen a handful of times. The CDR3: CASSLALGGTINEQYF. The CDR3, as DNA: TGTGCCAGCAGTTTAGCGCTCGGGGGAACGATCAATGAGCAGTACTTC. The genes are TRBV12-3 or TRBV12-4 and TRBJ2-1; maybe TRBD2 (6 bases). The J call could be wrong; TRBJ2-7 is a better fit for the DNA end. This CDR3 spans 16 amino acids.

The rearrangement joins TRBV20-1 to TRBJ2-1, with 7 positions matching TRBD2. CDR1 is DFQATT, CDR2 SNEGSKA, per germline (reference sequence). Trimming cost V 2 bases and J 1 base; bases outside gene matches: 5. CDR3 length: 15 amino acids. The CDR3 nucleotides read TGCAGTGCTAGACGGGAGGCGGTTTCCTACAATGAGCAGTTCTTC. Its translation: CSARREAVSYNEQFF.

On this clonotype itself: A much more abundant neighbour one base away suggests this may be a read error. This chain uses TRBV20-1 with TRBJ1-2; 7 bases match TRBD1. With V trimmed by 5 bases and J by 0 bases, 6 bases remained unmatched. This CDR3 has 14 residues. Germline CDR1 reads DFQATT; CDR2 reads SNEGSKA (reference sequence). CDR3 in DNA: TGCAGTGCTGGCGAACAGGGGTCTAACTATGGCTACACCTTC. The encoded protein is CSAGEQGSNYGYTF.

As regards this clonotype: No conserved phenylalanine or tryptophan ends this CDR3, so it is likely a read error. The chain employs TRBV20-1 and TRBJ1-4; weak D call: TRBD1 (5 bases). The CDR3 has 13 residues. Between the trimmed V and J ends, which lost 3 bases and 5 bases, there was a span of 10 bases. The germline CDR1 and CDR2 sequences are DFQATT and SNEGSKA (reference sequence). CDR3 region: CSASAGPNEKLFC. CDR3 coding DNA: TGCAGTGCTAGTGCGGGACCGAATGAAAAACTGTTTTGT.